This is a list of T cell receptor beta chains from one sample in a study of cytomegalovirus exposure and HLA in healthy donors. Libraries were prepared by immunoSEQ multiplex PCR; TCRdb keeps only in-frame clonotypes and omits some of them. In the table there are about 21,000 clones, around 77% of which are singletons. Sequenced input: PBMCs. The receptors were gathered from a man aged 55 to 70 in good health and CMV-seronegative. Each CDR3 is given with its conserved first and last residue. D genes are given only for firm matches. Size is stated for part of the rows, as once, few or many counts, or as a class when the clone is expanded.

cdr3_nt: TGTGCCAGCAGCCAAGACAGGGTCAATGGCTACACCTTC
cdr3_aa: CASSQDRVNGYTF
cdr3_length: 13
d_call: NA
j_call: TRBJ1-2
v_call: TRBV14
clone_size: NA

cdr3_nt: TGTGCCAGCAGCCGGGGACTAGCGGGCCGCACAGATACGCAGTATTTT
cdr3_aa: CASSRGLAGRTDTQYF
cdr3_length: 16
d_call: TRBD2
j_call: TRBJ2-3
v_call: TRBV11-1
clone_size: NA

cdr3_nt: TGTGCCAGCAGTTACGGGGGAGGAAACACCGGGGAGCTGTTTTTT
cdr3_aa: CASSYGGGNTGELFF
cdr3_length: 15
d_call: NA
j_call: TRBJ2-2
v_call: TRBV6-5
clone_size: NA

cdr3_nt: TGTGCCAGCAGCCGCCGACAGTCTGGAAACACCATATATTTT
cdr3_aa: CASSRRQSGNTIYF
cdr3_length: 14
d_call: NA
j_call: TRBJ1-3
v_call: TRBV2
clone_size: NA

cdr3_nt: TGTGCCTGGAGTGTACTTGGGAGGTACGAGCAGTACTTC
cdr3_aa: CAWSVLGRYEQYF
cdr3_length: 13
d_call: NA
j_call: TRBJ2-7
v_call: TRBV30
clone_size: NA

cdr3_nt: TGTGCCAGCAGCCGTGGACAGGCCCGGGGCTACACCTTC
cdr3_aa: CASSRGQARGYTF
cdr3_length: 13
d_call: TRBD1
j_call: TRBJ1-2
v_call: TRBV5-4
clone_size: NA

cdr3_nt: TGTGCCAGCAGCGTAGAAGGGGCCGGCGGGGGGGCCCAGTACTTC
cdr3_aa: CASSVEGAGGGAQYF
cdr3_length: 15
d_call: TRBD2
j_call: TRBJ2-5
v_call: TRBV9
clone_size: NA

cdr3_nt: TGTGCCTGGTGGGGACAGGGTGACAACGAGCAGTACTTC
cdr3_aa: CAWWGQGDNEQYF
cdr3_length: 13
d_call: TRBD1
j_call: TRBJ2-7
v_call: TRBV30
clone_size: few

cdr3_nt: TGTGCCTGGAGTGTACCGCGGGCTCAAGAGACCCAGTACTTC
cdr3_aa: CAWSVPRAQETQYF
cdr3_length: 14
d_call: NA
j_call: TRBJ2-5
v_call: TRBV30
clone_size: NA

cdr3_nt: TGTGCCAGCAGTTACTTATCGCCGAGCTCCTACGAGCAGTACTTC
cdr3_aa: CASSYLSPSSYEQYF
cdr3_length: 15
d_call: NA
j_call: TRBJ2-7
v_call: TRBV6-6
clone_size: NA

cdr3_nt: TGCGCCACGGCTGCGGGGGACCTGGGATCACCCCTCCACTTT
cdr3_aa: CATAAGDLGSPLHF
cdr3_length: 14
d_call: NA
j_call: TRBJ1-6
v_call: TRBV5-1
clone_size: NA

cdr3_nt: TGTGCCAGCAGGTTAGACAGGGGCGGTCAGCCCCAGCATTTT
cdr3_aa: CASRLDRGGQPQHF
cdr3_length: 14
d_call: TRBD1
j_call: TRBJ1-5
v_call: TRBV6-5
clone_size: NA

cdr3_nt: TGTGCCAGCAGTTACTCGGGGACAGGGGGGTACACCATATATTTT
cdr3_aa: CASSYSGTGGYTIYF
cdr3_length: 15
d_call: TRBD1
j_call: TRBJ1-3
v_call: TRBV6-5
clone_size: NA

cdr3_nt: TGTGCCAGTACTTTACAGGGGGCGATTTCTTTCATCACTGAAGCTTTCTTT
cdr3_aa: CASTLQGAISFITEAFF
cdr3_length: 17
d_call: TRBD1
j_call: TRBJ1-1
v_call: TRBV19
clone_size: NA

cdr3_nt: TGTGCCAGCAGTTACGGGACTAGCGCCTACGAGCAGTACTTC
cdr3_aa: CASSYGTSAYEQYF
cdr3_length: 14
d_call: TRBD2
j_call: TRBJ2-7
v_call: TRBV6-6
clone_size: NA

cdr3_nt: TGTGCCTGGAGTGTACGAAGAGCGGGGGGCGAGCAGTACTTC
cdr3_aa: CAWSVRRAGGEQYF
cdr3_length: 14
d_call: TRBD2
j_call: TRBJ2-7
v_call: TRBV30
clone_size: NA

cdr3_nt: TGTGCCAGCAGTGACGGGCGGGATTCCGGGGAGCTGTTTTTT
cdr3_aa: CASSDGRDSGELFF
cdr3_length: 14
d_call: NA
j_call: TRBJ2-2
v_call: TRBV6-1
clone_size: few

cdr3_nt: TGTGCCAGCAAAAGAGGAGCGGGAGGCTACAATGAGCAGTTCTTC
cdr3_aa: CASKRGAGGYNEQFF
cdr3_length: 15
d_call: TRBD2
j_call: TRBJ2-1
v_call: TRBV5-8
clone_size: NA

cdr3_nt: TGTGCCAGCAGCTTAGGTTCGACAGCCTACGAGCAGTACTTC
cdr3_aa: CASSLGSTAYEQYF
cdr3_length: 14
d_call: NA
j_call: TRBJ2-7
v_call: TRBV11-2
clone_size: once

cdr3_nt: TGTGCCAGTAGTATAGCTGGGACAGCCCAGCATTTT
cdr3_aa: CASSIAGTAQHF
cdr3_length: 12
d_call: TRBD1
j_call: TRBJ1-5
v_call: TRBV19
clone_size: NA

cdr3_nt: TGTGCCAGCTCTCCCCGGACTAGCGGGGCCTACGAGCAGTACTTC
cdr3_aa: CASSPRTSGAYEQYF
cdr3_length: 15
d_call: TRBD2
j_call: TRBJ2-7
v_call: TRBV18
clone_size: NA

cdr3_nt: TGTGCCAGCAGCCCAATGTCTCAGGCCGGAAACACCATATATTTT
cdr3_aa: CASSPMSQAGNTIYF
cdr3_length: 15
d_call: NA
j_call: TRBJ1-3
v_call: TRBV6-5
clone_size: NA

cdr3_nt: TGTGCCATCAGTGACCCTTTTCTAAGACAGGGGGCAACTCCCCTCCACTTT
cdr3_aa: CAISDPFLRQGATPLHF
cdr3_length: 17
d_call: TRBD1
j_call: TRBJ1-6
v_call: TRBV10-3
clone_size: NA

cdr3_nt: TGTGCCAGCAGCCCATACAGGGAATCAGGGAGCAATCAGCCCCAGCATTTT
cdr3_aa: CASSPYRESGSNQPQHF
cdr3_length: 17
d_call: NA
j_call: TRBJ1-5
v_call: TRBV9
clone_size: NA

cdr3_nt: TGTGCCAGCAGTTTGGGCAGGGGTCAGACCTCTGGAAACACCATATATTTT
cdr3_aa: CASSLGRGQTSGNTIYF
cdr3_length: 17
d_call: NA
j_call: TRBJ1-3
v_call: TRBV28
clone_size: NA

cdr3_nt: TGTGCCAGCAGTGAAGCAGAGGCCCTCTGCCAAGCTTTCTTT
cdr3_aa: CASSEAEALCQAFF
cdr3_length: 14
d_call: NA
j_call: TRBJ1-1
v_call: TRBV2
clone_size: NA

cdr3_nt: TGTGCCAGCAGCTTATCAAACACCGGGGAGCTGTTTTTT
cdr3_aa: CASSLSNTGELFF
cdr3_length: 13
d_call: NA
j_call: TRBJ2-2
v_call: TRBV11-2
clone_size: NA

cdr3_nt: TGCGCCAGCAGCGCCGCCCCTGGAGTAGAGACCCAGTACTTC
cdr3_aa: CASSAAPGVETQYF
cdr3_length: 14
d_call: NA
j_call: TRBJ2-5
v_call: TRBV5-1
clone_size: NA

cdr3_nt: TGTGCCAGCAGGCAGCAGGGGGCCTATTACACAGATACGCAGTATTTT
cdr3_aa: CASRQQGAYYTDTQYF
cdr3_length: 16
d_call: TRBD1
j_call: TRBJ2-3
v_call: TRBV2
clone_size: NA

cdr3_nt: TGTGACCCTCCGCGCTGCGGGGTATGCAGCGGGGAGCTGTTTTTT
cdr3_aa: CDPPRCGVCSGELFF
cdr3_length: 15
d_call: NA
j_call: TRBJ2-2
v_call: TRBV7-7
clone_size: NA

cdr3_nt: TGTGCCAGCTGCCGGGTAGCGGGAGAGGTTGAGCAGTTCTTC
cdr3_aa: CASCRVAGEVEQFF
cdr3_length: 14
d_call: TRBD2
j_call: TRBJ2-1
v_call: TRBV5-4
clone_size: NA

cdr3_nt: TGCGCCAGCAGTGTCGGGGACAGGGGTTGTTGGCAGTTCTTC
cdr3_aa: CASSVGDRGCWQFF
cdr3_length: 14
d_call: TRBD1
j_call: TRBJ2-1
v_call: TRBV10-2
clone_size: few

cdr3_nt: TGTGCCAGTTTCGGGACTAGCTTGGGTGAGCAGTTCTTC
cdr3_aa: CASFGTSLGEQFF
cdr3_length: 13
d_call: TRBD2
j_call: TRBJ2-1
v_call: TRBV6-6
clone_size: NA

cdr3_nt: TGTGCCAGCAGCTTGTGGGCTAGCGGGAAAGAGACCCAGTACTTC
cdr3_aa: CASSLWASGKETQYF
cdr3_length: 15
d_call: TRBD2
j_call: TRBJ2-5
v_call: TRBV7-3
clone_size: NA

cdr3_nt: TGTGCCAGTAGTATGGAGGGGCGGTTATTCAATCAGCCCCAGCATTTT
cdr3_aa: CASSMEGRLFNQPQHF
cdr3_length: 16
d_call: NA
j_call: TRBJ1-5
v_call: TRBV19
clone_size: NA

cdr3_nt: TGCGCCAGCAGCTTGGCCCAGGGAGGAATTGGCTACCCCTTC
cdr3_aa: CASSLAQGGIGYPF
cdr3_length: 14
d_call: NA
j_call: TRBJ1-2
v_call: TRBV5-1
clone_size: NA

cdr3_nt: TGTGCCAGCAGCTTATCGGGTAGCGGGGACCAAGAGACCCAGTACTTC
cdr3_aa: CASSLSGSGDQETQYF
cdr3_length: 16
d_call: TRBD2
j_call: TRBJ2-5
v_call: TRBV7-3
clone_size: NA

cdr3_nt: TGCAGCGTTGGAGGGGACTTGCCAAATCAGCCCCAGCATTTT
cdr3_aa: CSVGGDLPNQPQHF
cdr3_length: 14
d_call: NA
j_call: TRBJ1-5
v_call: TRBV29-1
clone_size: once

cdr3_nt: TGCGCCAGCAGCCAAGTCACAGGGCTGGATGGCTACCCCTTC
cdr3_aa: CASSQVTGLDGYPF
cdr3_length: 14
d_call: NA
j_call: TRBJ1-2
v_call: TRBV4-1
clone_size: NA

cdr3_nt: TGTGCCAGCGTCCCAGGGGTAGGCAAAAACATTCAGTACTTC
cdr3_aa: CASVPGVGKNIQYF
cdr3_length: 14
d_call: NA
j_call: TRBJ2-4
v_call: TRBV7-9
clone_size: NA

cdr3_nt: TGTGCCAGCAGCTTAAGTGGGGCGATCACTGAAGCTTTCTTT
cdr3_aa: CASSLSGAITEAFF
cdr3_length: 14
d_call: NA
j_call: TRBJ1-1
v_call: TRBV7-2
clone_size: NA